A single sample gave rise to the 15 T cell receptor beta chains below, sequenced in a study of CD8+ T cells in alopecia areata (dated by TCRdb to the late 2010s). The method was the immunoSEQ multiplex PCR assay. For TCR sequencing, RNA was extracted from every sample and reverse transcribed into cDNA to serve as template. TCRdb obtained this table from immuneACCESS and retained in-frame rearrangements with V and J assigned. These tables miss some clones; where compared with another copy, unresolved V genes account for less than half of the shortfall, and the remainder is unexplained. Here the sample has 110,000 to 150,000 clones; 40% to 55% occur a single time. The ten biggest clones cover approximately 1% of the sample. This specimen's time point label, per the study, means: baseline before oral tofacitinib. This material consisted of CD4+ T cells sorted from blood, taken at week 0. Receptor source: a human donor with alopecia areata.

The chain has TRBV11-2 and TRBJ2-2; TRBD2 is a possible D gene (6 bases). Trimming removed 5 bases at V and 4 bases at J, with 14 bases between. The CDR3 is 15 amino acids. Germline V gene sequence: CDR1 SGHAT, CDR2 FQNNGV. CDR3 residues: CASSRDFPSTGELFF. In DNA, the CDR3 is TGTGCCAGCAGCCGGGACTTCCCCAGCACCGGGGAGCTGTTTTTT.

This clone showed up just a few times. The chain couples TRBV7-2 to TRBJ2-7; D might be TRBD1 or TRBD2, each matching 7 bases. V lost 7 bases to trimming and J lost 4 bases, with 17 bases between them. The CDR3 is made up of 14 amino acids. Germline V gene sequence: CDR1 SGHTA, CDR2 FQGNSA. The DNA for the CDR3 is TGTGCCAGCAACCAGGGGGGGATTATATACGAGCAGTACTTC. Translated, it gives CASNQGGIIYEQYF.

In its sample, this clone was seen once. The gene calls are TRBV5-1 and TRBJ2-3, with 11 bases fitting TRBD2. The J segment lost 2 bases and the V segment lost 4 bases, leaving 6 bases of the junction unmatched. This CDR3 contains 16 residues. Per germline, CDR1 SGHRS and CDR2 YFSETQ. The CDR3 DNA is TGCGCCAGCAGCGTTGGGACTAGCGGATTCACAGATACGCAGTATTTT. It codes for CASSVGTSGFTDTQYF.

The chain couples TRBV30 to TRBJ1-5; D might be TRBD1 (6 bases). This CDR3 spans 15 amino acids. Trimming shortened V by 3 bases and J by 0 bases, and 12 bases separated the two germline ends. CDR1 and CDR2 (germline): GTSNPN, SVGIG (reference sequence). CDR3 in amino acids: CAWRSRTVSNQPQHF. The CDR3 nucleotides are TGTGCCTGGAGAAGCCGGACAGTTAGCAATCAGCCCCAGCATTTT.

This chain uses TRBV30 with TRBJ1-2; no definite D call. V was trimmed by 0 bases and J by 3 bases, leaving 2 bases between them. The CDR3 totals 11 residues. Germline CDR1 reads GTSNPN; CDR2 reads SVGIG (reference sequence). The CDR3, as DNA: TGTGCCTGGAGTGTGTACTATGGCTACACCTTC. This sequence encodes CAWSVYYGYTF.

The chain carries TRBV4-1 and TRBJ2-7; 13 positions agree with TRBD2. The CDR3 is made up of 17 amino acids. Germline V gives CDR1 MGHRA, CDR2 YSYEKL. V gave up 4 bases and J gave up 2 bases; unmatched junction bases: 8. The CDR3 region is CASSRGTGTSGTYEQYF. The CDR3 DNA sequence: TGCGCCAGCAGCCGAGGAACCGGGACTAGCGGGACCTACGAGCAGTACTTC.

This chain links TRBV4-2 with TRBJ2-5, with D possibly being TRBD2 (5 bases). There are 14 residues in the CDR3. Looked up from germline, CDR1 is LGHNA and CDR2 is YNFKEQ. Deletions cut 2 bases from V and 4 bases from J, with 11 bases between. The CDR3 loop reads CASSQSVGRETQYF. The CDR3 nucleotides read TGTGCCAGCAGCCAATCTGTTGGGAGAGAGACCCAGTACTTC.

The chain carries TRBV6-5 and TRBJ2-5, with D tentatively TRBD2 (5 bases). Trimming removed 4 bases at V and 7 bases at J, with 16 bases between. Germline-derived CDR1 and CDR2 are MNHEY and SVGAGI. This CDR3 contains 14 residues. DNA for the CDR3: TGTGCCAGCAGTTCGTCGGGATCGGCGGGGACCCAGTACTTC. It is translated as CASSSSGSAGTQYF.

The chain links TRBV25-1 to TRBJ2-7, with 7 bases identical to TRBD1. CDR3 length: 15 residues. Germline assignment: CDR1 MGHDK and CDR2 SYGVNS. With 3 bases clipped from V and 1 base from J, the junction kept 6 bases outside the gene matches. The CDR3 sequence is CASSDEQGPSYEQYF. For the CDR3, the DNA is TGTGCCAGCAGTGACGAACAGGGGCCTTCCTACGAGCAGTACTTC.

The genes are TRBV6-5 and TRBJ2-7, with no clear D. CDR1 is MNHEY, CDR2 SVGAGI, per germline. This CDR3 has 12 amino acids. Trimming took 6 bases from V and 2 from J, leaving 8 bases between them. The CDR3 nucleotides are TGTGCCAGCAGAAGCACCACCTACGAGCAGTACTTC. It yields the protein CASRSTTYEQYF.

This clone has just one count. The CDR3 reads CAWSVRLAATDTQYF. The CDR3 DNA is TGTGCCTGGAGTGTACGACTAGCGGCCACAGATACGCAGTATTTT. The V gene is TRBV30, the J gene TRBJ2-3; 9 nucleotides agree with TRBD2. Trimming removed 0 bases from V and 2 bases from J; junction bases left unmatched: 3. This CDR3 contains 15 residues. CDR1 GTSNPN and CDR2 SVGIG come from the germline V gene (reference sequence).

The chain is built from TRBV5-1 and TRBJ2-5; weak D call: TRBD1 (6 bases). CDR3 length: 13 amino acids. CDR1 is SGHRS, CDR2 YFSETQ, per germline. Between the trimmed V and J ends, which lost 2 bases and 6 bases, there was a span of 11 bases. CDR3 sequence reads: CASSFTGSQTQYF. CDR3 coding DNA: TGCGCCAGCAGCTTTACAGGGTCGCAGACCCAGTACTTC. The full variable domain, completed using reference TRBV5-1 and TRBJ2-5, is KAGVTQTPRYLIKTRGQQVTLSCSPISGHRSVSWYQQTPGQGLQFLFEYFSETQRNKGNFPGRFSGRQFSNSRSEMNVSTLELGDSALYLCASSFTGSQTQYFGPGTRLLVL.

This clone was picked up a small number of times. V usage is TRBV7-2 and J usage is TRBJ2-1, with 13 bases matching TRBD2. The CDR3 contains 14 residues. The germline V gene has CDR1 SGHTA and CDR2 FQGNSA. V lost 7 bases to trimming and J lost 10 bases; unmatched junction nucleotides: 7. The CDR3 nucleotides are TGTGCCAGCACCGGGACTAGCGGGACTAGCGAGCAGTTCTTC. Its translation is CASTGTSGTSEQFF. Full variable domain (missing parts from reference TRBV7-2 and TRBJ2-1): GAGVSQSPSNKVTEKGKDVELRCDPISGHTALYWYRQSLGQGLEFLIYFQGNSAPDKSGLPSDRFSAERTGGSVSTLTIQRTQQEDSAVYLCASTGTSGTSEQFFGPGTRLTVL.

Only a few counts were recorded for this clone. The V and J genes are TRBV29-1 and TRBJ1-2, with D perhaps TRBD1 (6 bases). Trimming removed 4 bases from V and 6 bases from J, with 9 bases in between. The CDR3 runs 11 residues. Per the germline V gene, CDR1 is SQVTM and CDR2 is ANQGSEA. CDR3 DNA sequence: TGCAGCGTTGGACAGGCGGATGGCTACACCTTC. It specifies CSVGQADGYTF.

This clone was detected only a few times. The V gene is TRBV27, the J gene TRBJ2-1; TRBD2 matches at 13 bases. Germline loops: CDR1 MNHEY, CDR2 SMNVEV (reference sequence). V lost 2 bases, J lost 6 bases, and 13 bases stayed unmatched. The CDR3 runs 19 residues. The CDR3 bases are TGTGCCAGCAGTTTAGAGGCGGGACTAGCGGGATCCCTCGCCAATGAGCAGTTCTTC. Translation gives CASSLEAGLAGSLANEQFF.